This TCR beta chain comes out of a study of blood T cell repertoires in COVID-19. Per the study methods: Reference gene primers were amplified, and this amplification served to estimate nucleated cell counts. Some clones are missing from TCRdb's copy, which holds only in-frame ones; the method was immunoSEQ multiplex PCR. V and J calls and clone size are given by that table; D and trimming were obtained from the DNA. The table shows some 150,000 clones, with more than 80% occurring only once. Participants came from around 25 US areas, aged about 18 to 95 years. The clonotype was recovered from a woman aged 18-35 years who had been exposed to COVID-19. The sample was PBMCs or T cells enriched from blood (not recorded which).

The CDR3 spells CASSLTDNSPLHF. CDR3 DNA: TGCGCCAGCAGCTTAACGGATAATTCACCCCTCCACTTT. V usage is TRBV5-1 and J usage is TRBJ1-6; unclear D gene. The CDR3 spans 13 residues. CDR1 and CDR2 (germline): SGHRS, YFSETQ. V lost 2 bases and J lost 5, with 5 bases in between. Looking up the rest from reference TRBV5-1 and TRBJ1-6 gives the full variable domain: KAGVTQTPRYLIKTRGQQVTLSCSPISGHRSVSWYQQTPGQGLQFLFEYFSETQRNKGNFPGRFSGRQFSNSRSEMNVSTLELGDSALYLCASSLTDNSPLHFGNGTRLTVT.